The 29 T cell receptor beta chains listed next were all sequenced from one sample in a study of cytomegalovirus exposure and HLA in healthy donors (TCRdb year 2017). Library creation used the immunoSEQ multiplex PCR assay. TCRdb obtained this table from immuneACCESS and retained in-frame rearrangements with V and J assigned. These tables miss some clones; where compared with another copy, unresolved V genes account for less than half of the shortfall, and the remainder is unexplained. This sample holds about 220,000 clones; around nine tenths were observed only once. The ten largest clones represent roughly 3% of the sample. The sample consisted of PBMCs. The source is a woman between 18 and 29 years old in good health and CMV-seronegative.

The V and J genes are TRBV11-2 and TRBJ2-3; 15 bases match TRBD2. CDR3 size: 18 residues. The germline V gene has CDR1 SGHAT and CDR2 FQNNGV. V shed 5 bases, J shed 2 bases, and the junction held 8 bases outside the gene matches. CDR3 DNA: TGTGCCAGCAGCCCCGGGACTAGCGGGAGGATATCCACAGATACGCAGTATTTT. Translated, it gives CASSPGTSGRISTDTQYF. The full variable domain, its missing parts supplied by reference TRBV11-2 and TRBJ2-3, is EAGVAQSPRYKIIEKRQSVAFWCNPISGHATLYWYQQILGQGPKLLIQFQNNGVVDDSQLPKDRFSAERLKGVDSTLKIQPAKLEDSAVYLCASSPGTSGRISTDTQYFGPGTRLTVL.

The chain's CDR3 is CASSLAGQATLNYGYTF. The CDR3 nucleotides are TGTGCCAGCAGCTTAGCGGGACAGGCAACCCTTAACTATGGCTACACCTTC. The rearrangement links TRBV7-2 to TRBJ1-2; TRBD1 aligns across 8 bases. Per germline, CDR1 SGHTA and CDR2 FQGNSA. V was pared by 0 bases and J by 1 base, with 7 bases of the junction left unmatched. CDR3 length equals 17 residues.

This clone was recorded only once. The rearrangement joins TRBV7-9 to TRBJ2-1; 14 bases map to TRBD2. Germline assignment: CDR1 SEHNR and CDR2 FQNEAQ (reference sequence). V lost 4 bases to trimming and J lost 6 bases; unmatched junction nucleotides: 8. The CDR3 spans 17 residues. CDR3 sequence (DNA): TGTGCCAGCAGCTCTCGACTAGCGGGAGGGCAAGGCAATGAGCAGTTCTTC. Amino acid sequence: CASSSRLAGGQGNEQFF.

This clone occurred once. The gene calls are TRBV27 and TRBJ1-2, with a tentative D call TRBD1 (5 bases). V lost 7 bases to trimming and J lost 4 bases, with 19 bases between them. CDR1 and CDR2 from the germline V gene are MNHEY and SMNVEV (reference sequence). The length of the CDR3 is 15 residues. CDR3 DNA: TGTGCCAGCAACCCCCGAGGACGCGGGGGCTATGGCTACACCTTC. Translating gives CASNPRGRGGYGYTF.

V usage is TRBV19 and J usage is TRBJ1-1; a possible D gene is TRBD1 (5 bases). CDR1 is LNHDA and CDR2 is SQIVND in the germline V gene (reference sequence). The CDR3 consists of 16 residues. V was pared by 3 bases and J by 3 bases, with 17 bases between. CDR3 DNA sequence: TGTGCCAGTAGTATCAGTTATGCAGGGATGCACACTGAAGCTTTCTTT. Amino acid sequence: CASSISYAGMHTEAFF.

The rearrangement joins TRBV2 to TRBJ2-7; D perhaps matches TRBD2 (5 bases). The CDR3 consists of 13 residues. V was trimmed by 6 bases and J by 6 bases, leaving 15 bases between them. Germline CDR1 reads SNHLY; CDR2 reads FYNNEI. The CDR3 spells CASRALVGSEQYF. The DNA of the CDR3 is TGTGCCAGCAGAGCACTAGTTGGGAGCGAGCAGTACTTC.

The chain couples TRBV28 to TRBJ1-2, with D possibly TRBD1 on 6 matching bases. With 6 bases removed from V and 4 bases from J, the gap between germline ends came to 12 bases. Germline values: CDR1 MDHEN, CDR2 SYDVKM. The CDR3 spans 13 residues. CDR3 nucleotides: TGTGCCAGCAGCCCCGGACAGCTCTATGGCTACACCTTC. Its translation: CASSPGQLYGYTF.

The chain carries TRBV9 and TRBJ1-3, with D perhaps matching TRBD1 (6 bases). Germline CDR1 is SGDLS and CDR2 is YYNGEE. This CDR3 is built from 14 residues. Trimming pared 4 bases from V and 2 bases from J, leaving 10 bases between. The CDR3 is CASSRGTTGNTIYF. The CDR3 region has the DNA TGTGCCAGCAGCAGGGGGACAACTGGAAACACCATATATTTT.

CDR3 protein: CASSAGGGTGELFF. In DNA form, the CDR3 reads TGTGCCAGCAGCGCGGGCGGGGGTACCGGGGAGCTGTTTTTT. V is TRBV9 and J is TRBJ2-2; 7 nucleotides line up with TRBD2. V shed 3 bases, J shed 5 bases, and the junction held 4 bases outside the gene matches. Germline values: CDR1 SGDLS, CDR2 YYNGEE. The CDR3 sequence is 14 residues long.

CDR3 nucleotides: TGCGCCAGCAGCTTTTTGGACTCAAACACTGAAGCTTTCTTT. It yields the protein CASSFLDSNTEAFF. The chain uses TRBV5-1 and TRBJ1-1, with D unresolved. Deletions cut 2 bases from V and 2 bases from J, with 10 bases between. The V gene's germline CDR1 is SGHRS and CDR2 YFSETQ. This CDR3 spans 14 amino acids.

The chain uses TRBV9 and TRBJ2-7; D call uncertain. Germline assignment: CDR1 SGDLS and CDR2 YYNGEE. The CDR3 runs 14 residues. Trimming stripped 0 bases from V and 2 bases from J, with 9 bases between. The CDR3 nucleotides read TGTGCCAGCAGCGTAGGAGGTTTTACCTACGAGCAGTACTTC. This encodes CASSVGGFTYEQYF.

The rearrangement links TRBV4-1 to TRBJ2-1, with 9 bases matching TRBD2. V shed 4 bases, J shed 8 bases, and the junction held 15 bases outside the gene matches. Germline lookup yields CDR1 MGHRA and CDR2 YSYEKL. The CDR3 consists of 17 residues. The CDR3: CASSPRLAGSLGDEQFF. DNA of the CDR3: TGCGCCAGCAGCCCCCGTCTAGCGGGATCCCTCGGCGATGAGCAGTTCTTC.

The sample holds a few counts of this clone. The rearrangement joins TRBV6-5 to TRBJ1-3; TRBD1 might be the D (5 bases). CDR3 length: 14 amino acids. Trimming shortened V by 7 bases and J by 1 base, and 11 bases separated the two germline ends. Germline CDR1 reads MNHEY; CDR2 reads SVGAGI. The CDR3 DNA is TGTGCCAGCATGCGGGGCGTTTCTGGAAACACCATATATTTT. Protein: CASMRGVSGNTIYF.

V gene TRBV30 combines with J gene TRBJ2-5, with D tentatively TRBD2 (6 bases). This CDR3 has 15 amino acids. The V gene's germline CDR1 is GTSNPN and CDR2 SVGIG (reference sequence). V shed 2 bases and J shed 4 bases, with 17 bases lying between them. CDR3 coding DNA: TGTGCCTGGAGTCCGAAGCGCGGGGCAGCAGAGACCCAGTACTTC. It specifies CAWSPKRGAAETQYF.

The rearrangement links TRBV6-5 to TRBJ1-2; weak D call: TRBD1 (5 bases). The CDR3 is 13 amino acids. V gave up 5 bases and J gave up 4 bases, with 11 bases separating them. The germline V gene has CDR1 MNHEY and CDR2 SVGAGI. CDR3 DNA sequence: TGTGCCAGCAGTAAACAGGATCTCTATGGCTACACCTTC. This gives the protein CASSKQDLYGYTF.

V usage is TRBV28 and J usage is TRBJ2-7; D gene unclear. CDR1 and CDR2 from the germline V gene are MDHEN and SYDVKM. V was shortened by 2 bases and J by 4 bases, with 21 bases between the two germline ends. The CDR3 is made up of 17 amino acids. The CDR3 sequence is CASSLHALPNPAYEQYF. The DNA for the CDR3 is TGTGCCAGCAGTTTACATGCCCTGCCTAATCCCGCTTACGAGCAGTACTTC.

This clone was observed a single time. The rearrangement links TRBV28 to TRBJ2-7, with D perhaps matching TRBD1 or TRBD2 (7 bases each). This CDR3 contains 11 residues. Deletions cut 10 bases from V and 4 bases from J, with 11 bases between. Germline V gene sequence: CDR1 MDHEN, CDR2 SYDVKM. CDR3 protein: CAIRGGYEQYF. As DNA, the CDR3 is TGTGCCATCAGGGGGGGTTACGAGCAGTACTTC.

The V gene is TRBV27, the J gene TRBJ1-4, with 8 nucleotides matching TRBD1. Looked up from germline, CDR1 is MNHEY and CDR2 is SMNVEV (reference sequence). The CDR3 totals 16 residues. J gave up 7 bases and V 6 bases, and 13 bases lay outside the gene matches. The CDR3 DNA sequence: TGTGCCAGCAGCCTTGCGACTCAGGGGGCGCCTGAAAAACTGTTTTTT. This codes for CASSLATQGAPEKLFF.

V usage is TRBV2 and J usage is TRBJ2-3, with 7 bases lining up with TRBD1. The germline V gene has CDR1 SNHLY and CDR2 FYNNEI. The CDR3 runs to 12 residues. The ends lost 6 bases at V and 6 bases at J; junction bases unmatched: 3. The CDR3 coding sequence is TGTGCCAGCAGCGCCAGGGGGGATACGCAGTATTTT. This translates into CASSARGDTQYF.

This sequence joins TRBV19 and TRBJ2-2; 9 bases agree with TRBD2. This CDR3 has 21 residues. The germline gives CDR1 LNHDA, CDR2 SQIVND (reference sequence). Trimming at V came to 2 bases and at J to 0 bases, leaving 16 bases not matched to a gene. This CDR3 is CASSISAMASGIKANTGELFF. CDR3 nucleotides: TGTGCCAGTAGTATAAGTGCGATGGCTAGCGGGATCAAGGCGAACACCGGGGAGCTGTTTTTT.

The genes are TRBV28 and TRBJ2-1; 9 bases fit TRBD2. J was trimmed by 7 bases and V by 6 bases; bases with no gene match: 10. Germline V gene sequence: CDR1 MDHEN, CDR2 SYDVKM. This CDR3 spans 15 amino acids. The CDR3 sequence: CASSFGGRALNEQFF. CDR3 in DNA: TGTGCCAGCAGCTTTGGCGGGAGGGCCTTAAATGAGCAGTTCTTC.

This rearrangement joins TRBV5-1 to TRBJ2-1; 7 positions match TRBD2. Trimming removed 4 bases from V and 15 bases from J; junction bases left unmatched: 13. Germline lookup yields CDR1 SGHRS and CDR2 YFSETQ. This CDR3 has 13 amino acids. CDR3 in DNA: TGCGCCAGCAGCCAAACCGGGACTACCGGACGGTTCTTC. It specifies CASSQTGTTGRFF.

The chain combines TRBV4-1 with TRBJ1-1, with D unclear. CDR1 and CDR2 (germline): MGHRA, YSYEKL. Trimming pared 1 base from V and 3 bases from J, leaving 21 bases between. The length of the CDR3 is 18 residues. CDR3 bases: TGCGCCAGCAGCCAAGCAGTGGGAGACGATCGATTGGACACTGAAGCTTTCTTT. Amino acids: CASSQAVGDDRLDTEAFF.

The chain uses TRBV19 and TRBJ2-1; a weak D match, TRBD1 (5 bases). The CDR3 is 14 amino acids. The V end lost 4 bases, the J end lost 7 bases, and 14 bases lay between the germline ends. CDR1 LNHDA and CDR2 SQIVND come from the germline V gene (reference sequence). The CDR3 reads CASSKSGYGNEQFF. The DNA of the CDR3 is TGTGCCAGTAGTAAATCAGGGTACGGAAATGAGCAGTTCTTC.

The genes are TRBV11-2 and TRBJ2-7; D is undetermined. Trimming removed 3 bases at V and 0 bases at J, with 6 bases between. This CDR3 is built from 13 residues. The germline gives CDR1 SGHAT, CDR2 FQNNGV. CDR3 amino acids: CASSFASSYEQYF. The CDR3 bases are TGTGCCAGCAGCTTTGCCAGCTCCTACGAGCAGTACTTC.

This chain connects TRBV18 to TRBJ1-1; D may be TRBD1 (5 bases). CDR1 is KGHSH, CDR2 LQKENI, per germline. The length of the CDR3 is 14 residues. Trimming pared 3 bases from V and 5 bases from J, leaving 13 bases between. The CDR3 spells CASSPRQGETEAFF. DNA of the CDR3: TGTGCCAGCTCACCGCGCCAGGGCGAAACTGAAGCTTTCTTT.

The chain couples TRBV2 to TRBJ1-2; tentative D call: TRBD1 (6 bases). Trimming stripped 8 bases from V and 4 bases from J, with 11 bases between. The CDR3 totals 12 residues. Germline values: CDR1 SNHLY, CDR2 FYNNEI. The CDR3 DNA reads as TGTGCCAGCGAAGGACAGTCCTATGGCTACACCTTC. Protein: CASEGQSYGYTF.

This clone was seen a handful of times. The J gene is TRBJ2-7, the V gene TRBV6-1, with 8 bases lining up with TRBD1. V was clipped by 4 bases and J by 7 bases; unmatched bases: 12. The germline gives CDR1 MNHNS, CDR2 SASEGT. CDR3 length: 15 amino acids. CDR3 amino acids: CASSARLGQGLEQYF. The CDR3 DNA reads as TGTGCCAGCAGTGCCCGCCTTGGACAGGGATTGGAGCAGTACTTC.

The chain recombines TRBV19 with TRBJ1-5, with 9 bases fitting TRBD1. There are 15 residues in the CDR3. Losses at the gene ends were 5 bases for V and 2 bases for J; bases not matched to a gene: 4. Germline V gene data show CDR1 as LNHDA and CDR2 as SQIVND (reference sequence). CDR3 nucleotides: TGTGCCAGTAGTGGGACAGGGATGCGCAATCAGCCCCAGCATTTT. Translated, it gives CASSGTGMRNQPQHF.